What follows describes a single T cell receptor beta chain. These data come from a study of blood T cell repertoires in COVID-19. Study background: COVID-19 samples collected from the United States, Italy and Spain covered acute and convalescent phases. The analysed material was cDNA or gDNA that came from T cells, B-cell-depleted T cells, or PBMCs.

Germline values: CDR1 LNHDA, CDR2 SQIVND (reference sequence). Between the trimmed V and J ends, which lost 1 base and 3 bases, there was a span of 13 bases. CDR3 size: 16 residues. Per the original methods: How many nucleated cells were present was estimated from reference gene primer amplification. Generated by immunoSEQ multiplex PCR, the TCRdb table keeps only in-frame clones and is missing some. V, J and clone size were drawn from that table, and D and trimming were deduced from the DNA. Of 200,000 to 250,000 clones in the sample, 89% were seen once. V usage is TRBV19 and J usage is TRBJ1-5, with D tentatively TRBD1 (5 bases). This TCR was recovered from a woman aged 35 to 49 with acute or convalescent COVID-19. The source material was peripheral blood. CDR3 sequence reads: CASSIGPGRVNQPQHF. The CDR3 DNA sequence: TGTGCCAGTAGTATAGGGCCCGGCAGGGTCAATCAGCCCCAGCATTTT.